A single sample gave rise to the 13 T cell receptor beta chains below, sequenced in a study of blood T cell repertoires in COVID-19. TCRdb's copy holds only in-frame clones and misses some; the assay was immunoSEQ multiplex PCR. The sample records 350,000 or so clones, approximately 89% being singletons. Sequenced sample: peripheral blood. Receptors were obtained from a woman under 40 with COVID-19, enrolled during active disease.

This rearrangement joins TRBV29-1 to TRBJ2-3, with TRBD1 matching over 7 bases. Germline loops: CDR1 SQVTM, CDR2 ANQGSEA. The CDR3 runs 12 residues. J gave up 7 bases and V 4 bases, and 5 bases lay outside the gene matches. CDR3 DNA: TGCAGCGTTGCCGGACAGGTTTATACGCAGTATTTT. It is translated as CSVAGQVYTQYF.

The CDR3 nucleotides are TGCGCCAGCAGTCAACTACGGGACAGATTAGCCAAAAACATTCAGTACTTC. Translated: CASSQLRDRLAKNIQYF. The chain employs TRBV23-1 and TRBJ2-4; TRBD1 matches 7 bases. TRBV23-1 is designated an ORF whose function remains uncertain. With 2 bases clipped from V and 0 bases from J, the junction kept 7 bases outside the gene matches. There are 17 residues in the CDR3.

V is TRBV5-1 and J is TRBJ2-7; 7 nucleotides agree with TRBD2. CDR1 SGHRS and CDR2 YFSETQ come from the germline V gene. CDR3 size: 15 residues. Trimming took 4 bases from V and 1 from J; bases not matched to a gene: 8. CDR3: CASSRTGGSSYEQYF. For the CDR3, the DNA is TGCGCCAGCAGCCGGACGGGGGGATCTTCCTACGAGCAGTACTTC.

The chain couples TRBV20-1 to TRBJ1-1, with D maybe TRBD1 (6 bases). CDR3 length: 11 amino acids. V was trimmed by 4 bases and J by 7 bases, leaving 10 bases between them. CDR1 is DFQATT, CDR2 SNEGSKA, per germline (reference sequence). Written as DNA, the CDR3 is TGCAGTGCTATCACGACAGGTGAAGCTTTCTTT. Residues: CSAITTGEAFF.

This clone occurred once. CDR3 loop: CASSLGTSAPFF. CDR3 bases: TGTGCCAGCAGCTTAGGGACTAGCGCGCCGTTCTTC. The V call is TRBV7-8, the J call TRBJ2-1, with TRBD2 identical over 9 bases. J gave up 15 bases and V 1 base, and 4 bases lay outside the gene matches. CDR1 is SGHVS and CDR2 is FQNEAQ in the germline V gene. The CDR3 loop spans 12 amino acids. Full variable domain (outside the CDR3, taken from reference TRBV7-8 and TRBJ2-1): GAGVSQSPRYKVAKRGQDVALRCDPISGHVSLFWYQQALGQGPEFLTYFQNEAQLDKSGLPSDRFFAERPEGSVSTLKIQRTQQEDSAVYLCASSLGTSAPFFGPGTRLTVL.

The genes are TRBV2 and TRBJ2-1; D gene ambiguous. V was trimmed by 3 bases and J by 9 bases, leaving 15 bases between them. This CDR3 region has 14 residues. The V gene's germline CDR1 is SNHLY and CDR2 FYNNEI. CDR3 coding DNA: TGTGCCAGCAGTGACTTGCAAGTAAGCCGTGAGCAGTTCTTC. It encodes CASSDLQVSREQFF. Full variable domain (remainder filled in from reference TRBV2 and TRBJ2-1): EPEVTQTPSHQVTQMGQEVILRCVPISNHLYFYWYRQILGQKVEFLVSFYNNEISEKSEIFDDQFSVERPDGSNFTLKIRSTKLEDSAMYFCASSDLQVSREQFFGPGTRLTVL.

This sequence joins TRBV5-1 and TRBJ1-5; 9 positions match TRBD1. CDR3 length equals 15 residues. V shed 4 bases and J 7 bases; nucleotides not matched to a gene: 9. Per the germline V gene, CDR1 is SGHRS and CDR2 is YFSETQ. The CDR3 DNA follows: TGCGCCAGCAGCCCGGAGGGACAGGGTGGACAGCCCCAGCATTTT. Protein sequence: CASSPEGQGGQPQHF.

The rearrangement uses TRBV19 and TRBJ2-5; 8 nucleotides align to TRBD2. The CDR3 contains 16 residues. Germline lookup yields CDR1 LNHDA and CDR2 SQIVND (reference sequence). The V and J ends lost 3 bases and 0 bases, in that order; junction bases with no gene match: 6. The CDR3 loop is CASSISSSGYQETQYF. CDR3 nucleotide sequence: TGTGCCAGTAGTATCAGTTCTAGCGGGTACCAAGAGACCCAGTACTTC.

The rearrangement links TRBV6-5 to TRBJ2-7; TRBD1 matches at 8 bases. CDR1 and CDR2 (germline): MNHEY, SVGAGI. CDR3 length: 13 residues. The junction had 7 bases not matched to a gene; V was cut back by 6 bases and J by 6 bases. Written as DNA, the CDR3 is TGTGCCAGCAGCCGTGGACAGGGAGGCGAGCAGTACTTC. The encoded protein is CASSRGQGGEQYF.

This clone was seen just once. V and J are TRBV7-8 and TRBJ1-2; D may be TRBD1 (5 bases). V lost 2 bases, J lost 4 bases, and 8 bases lay in between. The CDR3 length is 13 residues. The germline CDR1 and CDR2 sequences are SGHVS and FQNEAQ. The CDR3 region has the DNA TGTGCCAGCAGCTTAAAGACAGTCTATGGCTACACCTTC. This translates into CASSLKTVYGYTF.

V usage is TRBV19 and J usage is TRBJ2-7, with TRBD2 matching 7 bases. Germline CDR1 LNHDA, CDR2 SQIVND (reference sequence). This CDR3 contains 16 residues. The V and J ends lost 6 bases and 2 bases, in that order; junction bases with no gene match: 13. DNA for the CDR3: TGTGCCAGTAGGGCCTCCGGGACTACCCACCCCTACGAGCAGTACTTC. Amino acid sequence: CASRASGTTHPYEQYF.

The V gene is TRBV7-2, the J gene TRBJ1-1; possibly TRBD1 for D (6 bases). V lost 0 bases, J lost 6 bases, and 11 bases lay in between. Germline V gives CDR1 SGHTA, CDR2 FQGNSA. The CDR3 has 14 amino acids. The CDR3 is CASSLAGGGAEAFF. As DNA, the CDR3 is TGTGCCAGCAGCTTAGCGGGGGGGGGCGCTGAAGCTTTCTTT.

The chain employs TRBV28 and TRBJ2-7, with 7 bases fitting TRBD1. The V segment lost 3 bases and the J segment 5 bases; nucleotides outside the gene matches: 13. CDR1 MDHEN and CDR2 SYDVKM come from the germline V gene. This CDR3 comprises 16 residues. CDR3 sequence: CASSFSSDQGDHEQYF. The CDR3 bases are TGTGCCAGCAGTTTCTCCTCTGATCAGGGGGACCACGAGCAGTACTTC.